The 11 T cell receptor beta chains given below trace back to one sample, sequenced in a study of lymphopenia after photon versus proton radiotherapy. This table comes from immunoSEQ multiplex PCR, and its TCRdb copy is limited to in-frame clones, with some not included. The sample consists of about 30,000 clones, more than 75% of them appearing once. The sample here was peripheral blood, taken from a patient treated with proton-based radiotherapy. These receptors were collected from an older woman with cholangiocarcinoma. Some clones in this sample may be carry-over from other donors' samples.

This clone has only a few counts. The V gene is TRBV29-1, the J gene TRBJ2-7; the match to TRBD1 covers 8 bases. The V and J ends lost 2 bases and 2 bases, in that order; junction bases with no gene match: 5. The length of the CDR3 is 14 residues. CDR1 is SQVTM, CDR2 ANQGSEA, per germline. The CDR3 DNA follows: TGCAGCGTTGAATCTGGACAGGGTGCCTACGAGCAGTACTTC. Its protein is CSVESGQGAYEQYF.

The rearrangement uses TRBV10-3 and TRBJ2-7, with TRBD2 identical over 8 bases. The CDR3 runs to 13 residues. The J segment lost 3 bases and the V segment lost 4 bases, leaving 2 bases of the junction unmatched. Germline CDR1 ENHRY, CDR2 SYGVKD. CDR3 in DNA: TGTGCCATCAGTGGACTAGCGAACTACGAGCAGTACTTC. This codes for CAISGLANYEQYF.

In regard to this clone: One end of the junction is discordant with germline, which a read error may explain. CDR3 sequence: CASSLGTETEAFF. CDR3 DNA: TGTGCTAGCAGCTTGGGGACAGAGACTGAAGCTTTCTTT. This chain links TRBV7-7 with TRBJ1-1; 7 bases are a match to TRBD1. Germline-derived CDR1 and CDR2 are SSHAT and FNYEAQ (reference sequence). The CDR3 is made up of 13 amino acids. The whole variable domain, remainder taken from reference TRBV7-7 and TRBJ1-1, is GAGVSQSPRYKVTKRGQDVTLRCDPISSHATLYWYQQALGQGPEFLTYFNYEAQPDKSGLPSDRFSAERPEGSISTLTIQRTEQRDSAMYRCASSLGTETEAFFGQGTRLTVV.

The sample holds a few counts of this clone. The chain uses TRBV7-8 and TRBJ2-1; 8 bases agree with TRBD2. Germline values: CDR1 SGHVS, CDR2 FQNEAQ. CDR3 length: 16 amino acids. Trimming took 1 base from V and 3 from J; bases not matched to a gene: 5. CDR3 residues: CASSLGGTRVYNEQFF. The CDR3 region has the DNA TGTGCCAGCAGCTTAGGTGGGACTAGAGTCTACAATGAGCAGTTCTTC.

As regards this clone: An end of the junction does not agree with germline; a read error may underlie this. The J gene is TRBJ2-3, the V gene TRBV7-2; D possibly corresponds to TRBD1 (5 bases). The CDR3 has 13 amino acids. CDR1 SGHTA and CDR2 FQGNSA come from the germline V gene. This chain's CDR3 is CASSQFQGDTQYF. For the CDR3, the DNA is TGCGCCAGCAGCCAATTTCAGGGAGATACGCAGTATTTT.

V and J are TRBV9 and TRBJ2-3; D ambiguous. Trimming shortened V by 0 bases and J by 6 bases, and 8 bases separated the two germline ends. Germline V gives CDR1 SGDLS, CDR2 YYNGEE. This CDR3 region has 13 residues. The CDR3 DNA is TGTGCCAGCAGCGTAGGGGATCCTGATACGCAGTATTTT. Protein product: CASSVGDPDTQYF.

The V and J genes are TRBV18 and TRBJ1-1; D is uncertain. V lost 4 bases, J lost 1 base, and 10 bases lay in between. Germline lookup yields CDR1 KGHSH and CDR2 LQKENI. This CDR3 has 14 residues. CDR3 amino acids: CASSLINQNTEAFF. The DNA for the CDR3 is TGTGCCAGCTCACTTATCAACCAGAACACTGAAGCTTTCTTT.

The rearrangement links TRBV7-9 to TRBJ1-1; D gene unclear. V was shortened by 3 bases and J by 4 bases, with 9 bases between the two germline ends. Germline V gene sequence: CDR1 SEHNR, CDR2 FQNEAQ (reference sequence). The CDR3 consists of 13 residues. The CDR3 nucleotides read TGTGCCAGCAGCTTTTTGGAGGGCACTGAAGCTTTCTTT. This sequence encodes CASSFLEGTEAFF.

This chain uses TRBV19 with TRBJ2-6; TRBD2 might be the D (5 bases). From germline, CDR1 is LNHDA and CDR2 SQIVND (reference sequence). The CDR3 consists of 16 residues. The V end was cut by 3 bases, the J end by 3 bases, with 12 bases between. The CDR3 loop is CASSIGLAVGANVLTF. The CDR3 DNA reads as TGTGCCAGTAGTATTGGCCTAGCAGTTGGGGCCAACGTCCTGACTTTC.

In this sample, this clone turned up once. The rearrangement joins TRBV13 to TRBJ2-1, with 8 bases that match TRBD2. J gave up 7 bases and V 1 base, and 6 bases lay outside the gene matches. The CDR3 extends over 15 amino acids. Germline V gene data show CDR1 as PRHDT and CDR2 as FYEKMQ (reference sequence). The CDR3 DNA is TGTGCCAGCAGCTTAGCCAGCGGGAGCGGAAATGAGCAGTTCTTC. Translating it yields CASSLASGSGNEQFF.

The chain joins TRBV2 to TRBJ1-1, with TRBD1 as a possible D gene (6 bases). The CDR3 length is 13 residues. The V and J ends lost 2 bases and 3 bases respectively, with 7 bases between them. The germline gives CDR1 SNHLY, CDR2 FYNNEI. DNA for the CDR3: TGTGCCAGCAGTGAACAGGGGCACACTGAAGCTTTCTTT. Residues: CASSEQGHTEAFF.